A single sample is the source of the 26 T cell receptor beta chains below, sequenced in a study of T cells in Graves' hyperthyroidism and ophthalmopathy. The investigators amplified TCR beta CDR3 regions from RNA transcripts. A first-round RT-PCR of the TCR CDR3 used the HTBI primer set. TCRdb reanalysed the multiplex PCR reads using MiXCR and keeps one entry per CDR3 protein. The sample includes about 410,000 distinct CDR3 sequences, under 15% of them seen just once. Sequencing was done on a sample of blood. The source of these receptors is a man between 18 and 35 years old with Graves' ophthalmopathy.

CDR3 nucleotides: TGTGCCAGCAGTTTACGGGACTTAGGAGAAGCTTTCTTT. As protein: CASSLRDLGEAFF. This chain joins TRBV28 and TRBJ1-1, with TRBD1 as a possible D gene (5 bases). This CDR3 has 13 residues. Trimming stripped 2 bases from V and 8 bases from J, with 12 bases between. Germline V gene lookup returns CDR1 MDHEN and CDR2 SYDVKM.

The CDR3 spells CASSVLPGLAGGPAGELFF. CDR3 nucleotides: TGTGCCAGCAGCGTACTCCCCGGACTAGCGGGAGGGCCAGCCGGGGAGCTGTTTTTT. The chain couples TRBV9 to TRBJ2-2, with 15 positions matching TRBD2. The V and J ends lost 1 base and 6 bases, in that order; junction bases with no gene match: 10. The CDR3 is 19 amino acids. From germline, CDR1 is SGDLS and CDR2 YYNGEE. Combining the CDR3 with reference TRBV9 and TRBJ2-2 gives the whole variable domain DSGVTQTPKHLITATGQRVTLRCSPRSGDLSVYWYQQSLDQGLQFLIQYYNGEERAKGNILERFSAQQFPDLHSELNLSSLELGDSALYFCASSVLPGLAGGPAGELFFGEGSRLTVL.

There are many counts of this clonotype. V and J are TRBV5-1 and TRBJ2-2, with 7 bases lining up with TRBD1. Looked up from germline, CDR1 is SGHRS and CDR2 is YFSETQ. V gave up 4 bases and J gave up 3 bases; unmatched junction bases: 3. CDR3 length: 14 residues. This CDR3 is CASSGGQHTGELFF. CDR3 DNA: TGCGCCAGCAGCGGGGGACAGCACACCGGGGAGCTGTTTTTT.

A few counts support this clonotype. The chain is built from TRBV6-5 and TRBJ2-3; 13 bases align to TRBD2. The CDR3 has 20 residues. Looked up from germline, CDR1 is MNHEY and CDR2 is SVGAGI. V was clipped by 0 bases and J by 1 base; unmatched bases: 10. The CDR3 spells CASSYSTGTSGEQGTDTQYF. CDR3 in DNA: TGTGCCAGCAGTTACTCGACTGGGACTAGCGGGGAACAGGGCACAGATACGCAGTATTTT.

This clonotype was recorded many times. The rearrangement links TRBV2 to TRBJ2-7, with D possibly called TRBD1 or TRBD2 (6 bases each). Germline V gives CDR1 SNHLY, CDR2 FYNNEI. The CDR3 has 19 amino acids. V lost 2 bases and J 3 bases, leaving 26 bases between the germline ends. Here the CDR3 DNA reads TGTGCCAGCAGTGAATACGTGAGGTGGGCATCCAAGGGGGGCTACGAGCAGTACTTC. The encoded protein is CASSEYVRWASKGGYEQYF.

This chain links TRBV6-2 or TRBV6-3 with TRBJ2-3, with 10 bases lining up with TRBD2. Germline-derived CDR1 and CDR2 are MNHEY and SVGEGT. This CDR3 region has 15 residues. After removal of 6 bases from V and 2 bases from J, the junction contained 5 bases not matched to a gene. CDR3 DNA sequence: TGTGCCAGCAGGACCGGGACTAGCGACACAGATACGCAGTATTTT. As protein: CASRTGTSDTDTQYF.

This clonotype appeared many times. CDR3 DNA sequence: TGTGCCAGTAGTTCGGACCGGACAGGGCGTTACGGCTACACCTTC. This gives the protein CASSSDRTGRYGYTF. The chain uses TRBV19 and TRBJ1-2; 8 nucleotides agree with TRBD1. V shed 5 bases, J shed 8 bases, and the junction held 13 bases outside the gene matches. The germline CDR1 and CDR2 sequences are LNHDA and SQIVND (reference sequence). This CDR3 has 15 amino acids.

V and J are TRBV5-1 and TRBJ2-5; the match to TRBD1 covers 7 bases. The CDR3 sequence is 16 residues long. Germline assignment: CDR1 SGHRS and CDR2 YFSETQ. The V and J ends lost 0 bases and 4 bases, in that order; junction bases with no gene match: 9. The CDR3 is CASSLALRPGGETQYF. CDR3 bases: TGCGCCAGCAGCTTGGCCCTTCGGCCAGGGGGAGAGACCCAGTACTTC.

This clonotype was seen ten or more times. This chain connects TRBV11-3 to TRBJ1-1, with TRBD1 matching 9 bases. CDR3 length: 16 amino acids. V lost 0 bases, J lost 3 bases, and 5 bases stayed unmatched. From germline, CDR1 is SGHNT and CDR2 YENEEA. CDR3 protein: CASSLDRGQGDTEAFF. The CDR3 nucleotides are TGTGCCAGCAGCTTAGATCGGGGACAGGGTGACACTGAAGCTTTCTTT.

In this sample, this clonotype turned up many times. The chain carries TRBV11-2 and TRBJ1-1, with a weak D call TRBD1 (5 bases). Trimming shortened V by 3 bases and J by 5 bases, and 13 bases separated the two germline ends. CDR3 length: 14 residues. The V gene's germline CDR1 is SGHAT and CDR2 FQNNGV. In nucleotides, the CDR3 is TGTGCCAGCAGCTTGGTGGGGGGTCGTACTGAAGCTTTCTTT. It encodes CASSLVGGRTEAFF.

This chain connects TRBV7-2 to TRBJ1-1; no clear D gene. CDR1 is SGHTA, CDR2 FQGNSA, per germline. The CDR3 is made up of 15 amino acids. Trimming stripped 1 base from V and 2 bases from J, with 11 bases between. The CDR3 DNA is TGTACCAGCAGCTTAGTAGCGGGCGCTAACACTGAAGCTTTCTTT. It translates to CTSSLVAGANTEAFF.

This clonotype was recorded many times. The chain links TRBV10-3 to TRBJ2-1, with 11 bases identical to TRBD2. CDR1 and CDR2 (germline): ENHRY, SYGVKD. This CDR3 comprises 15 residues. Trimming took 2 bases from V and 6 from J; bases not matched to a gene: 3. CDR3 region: CAISERLAGSNEQFF. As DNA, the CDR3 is TGTGCCATCAGTGAGAGACTAGCGGGGAGCAATGAGCAGTTCTTC.

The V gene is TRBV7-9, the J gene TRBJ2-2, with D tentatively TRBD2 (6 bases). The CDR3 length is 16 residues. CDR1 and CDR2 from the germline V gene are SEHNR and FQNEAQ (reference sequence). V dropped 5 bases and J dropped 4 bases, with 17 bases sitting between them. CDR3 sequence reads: CASSRLSGGITGELFF. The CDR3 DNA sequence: TGTGCCAGCAGCCGGCTGTCTGGCGGGATCACCGGGGAGCTGTTTTTT.

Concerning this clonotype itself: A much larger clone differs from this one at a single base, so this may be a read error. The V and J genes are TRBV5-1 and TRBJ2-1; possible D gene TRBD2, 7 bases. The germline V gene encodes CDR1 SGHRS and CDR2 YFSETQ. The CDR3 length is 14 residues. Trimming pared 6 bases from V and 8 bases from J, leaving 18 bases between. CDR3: CASIWTKGGDEQFF. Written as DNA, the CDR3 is TGCGCCAGCATCTGGACCAAAGGGGGGGATGAGCAGTTCTTC.

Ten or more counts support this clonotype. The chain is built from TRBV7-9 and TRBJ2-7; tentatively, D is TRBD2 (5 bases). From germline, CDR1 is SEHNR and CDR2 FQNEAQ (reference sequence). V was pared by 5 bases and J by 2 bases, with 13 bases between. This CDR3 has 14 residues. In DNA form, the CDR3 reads TGTGCCAGCAGCCCTCAGGACGGGACCTACGAGCAGTACTTC. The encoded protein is CASSPQDGTYEQYF.

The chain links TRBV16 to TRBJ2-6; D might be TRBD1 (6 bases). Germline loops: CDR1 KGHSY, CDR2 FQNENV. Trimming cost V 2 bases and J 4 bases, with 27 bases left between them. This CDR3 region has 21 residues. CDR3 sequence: CASSQEGTKGWLKSGANVLTF. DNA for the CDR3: TGTGCCAGCAGCCAAGAAGGGACAAAAGGGTGGCTAAAGTCCGGGGCCAACGTCCTGACTTTC.

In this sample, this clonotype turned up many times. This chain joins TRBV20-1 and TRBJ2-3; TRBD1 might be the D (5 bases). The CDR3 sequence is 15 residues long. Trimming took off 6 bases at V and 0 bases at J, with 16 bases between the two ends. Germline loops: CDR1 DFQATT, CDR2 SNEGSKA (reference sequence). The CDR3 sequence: CSALGRSVSTDTQYF. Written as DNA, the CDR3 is TGCAGTGCCCTGGGGCGGTCCGTCAGCACAGATACGCAGTATTTT.

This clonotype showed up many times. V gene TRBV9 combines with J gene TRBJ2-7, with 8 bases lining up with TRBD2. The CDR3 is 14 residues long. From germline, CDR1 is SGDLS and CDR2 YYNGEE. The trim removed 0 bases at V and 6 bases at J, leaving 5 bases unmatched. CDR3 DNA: TGTGCCAGCAGCGTAGCCGGGAGGGCCGTCGAGCAGTACTTC. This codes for CASSVAGRAVEQYF.

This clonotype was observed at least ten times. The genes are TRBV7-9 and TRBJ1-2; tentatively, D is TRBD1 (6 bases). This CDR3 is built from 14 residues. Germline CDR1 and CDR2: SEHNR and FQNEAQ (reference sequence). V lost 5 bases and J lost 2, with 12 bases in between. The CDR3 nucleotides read TGTGCCAGCAGCCCCGAAGGGGGAAACTATGGCTACACCTTC. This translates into CASSPEGGNYGYTF.

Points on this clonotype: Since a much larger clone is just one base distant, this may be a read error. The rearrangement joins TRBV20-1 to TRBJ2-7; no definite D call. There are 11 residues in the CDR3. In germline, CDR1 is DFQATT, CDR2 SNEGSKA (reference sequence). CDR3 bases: TGCAGTGCTAGAGGGAACTACGAGCAGTGCTTC. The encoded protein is CSARGNYEQCF.

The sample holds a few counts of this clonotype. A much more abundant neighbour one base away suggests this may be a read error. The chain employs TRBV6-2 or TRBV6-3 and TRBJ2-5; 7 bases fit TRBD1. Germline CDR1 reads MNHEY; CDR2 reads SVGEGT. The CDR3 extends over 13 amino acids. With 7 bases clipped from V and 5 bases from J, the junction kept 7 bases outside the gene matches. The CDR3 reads CASTVTGEETQYF. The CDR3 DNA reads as TGTGCCAGCACCGTAACAGGGGAGGAGACCCAGTACTTC.

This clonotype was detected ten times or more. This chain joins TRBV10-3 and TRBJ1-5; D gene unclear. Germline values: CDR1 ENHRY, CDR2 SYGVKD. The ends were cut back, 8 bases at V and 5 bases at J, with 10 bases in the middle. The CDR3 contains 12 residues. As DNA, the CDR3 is TGTGCCATCGGGAGGGTTGATCAGCCCCAGCATTTT. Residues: CAIGRVDQPQHF.

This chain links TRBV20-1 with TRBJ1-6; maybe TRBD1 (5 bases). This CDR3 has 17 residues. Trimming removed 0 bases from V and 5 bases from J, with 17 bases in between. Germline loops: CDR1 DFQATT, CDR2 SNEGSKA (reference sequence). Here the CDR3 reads CSARDLSGRQDNSPLHF. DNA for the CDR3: TGCAGTGCTAGAGATCTTTCGGGGCGCCAGGATAATTCACCCCTCCACTTT.

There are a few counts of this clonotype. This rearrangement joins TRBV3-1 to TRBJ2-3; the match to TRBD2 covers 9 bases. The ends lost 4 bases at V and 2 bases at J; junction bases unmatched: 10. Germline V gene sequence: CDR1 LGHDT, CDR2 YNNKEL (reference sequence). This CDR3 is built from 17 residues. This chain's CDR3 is CASSLSLTSGDTDTQYF. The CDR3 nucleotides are TGTGCCAGCAGCCTTTCTCTGACTAGCGGCGACACAGATACGCAGTATTTT.

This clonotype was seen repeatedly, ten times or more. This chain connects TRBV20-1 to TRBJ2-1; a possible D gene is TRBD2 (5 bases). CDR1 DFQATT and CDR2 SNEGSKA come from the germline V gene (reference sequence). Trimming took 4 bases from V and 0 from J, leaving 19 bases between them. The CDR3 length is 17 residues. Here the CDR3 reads CSATIVRTRSSYNEQFF. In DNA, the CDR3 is TGCAGTGCTACCATCGTCCGAACTAGGAGCTCCTACAATGAGCAGTTCTTC.

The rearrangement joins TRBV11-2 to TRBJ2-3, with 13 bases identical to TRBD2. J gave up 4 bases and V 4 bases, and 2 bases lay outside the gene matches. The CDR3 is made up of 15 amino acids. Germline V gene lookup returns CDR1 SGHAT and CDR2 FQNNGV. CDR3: CASSWGTSGADTQYF. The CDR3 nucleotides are TGTGCCAGCAGCTGGGGGACTAGCGGGGCAGATACGCAGTATTTT.